These 15 T cell receptor beta chains were sequenced from one sample in a study of blood T cell repertoires in COVID-19. Profiling relied on immunoSEQ multiplex PCR, and the TCRdb table lists in-frame clones only, not all of them. The table includes 150,000 to 160,000 clones, approximately 85% detected once. The sequenced material came from peripheral blood. The receptor set was obtained from a man aged 55-75 years with COVID-19, enrolled during active disease.

This clone was recorded a few times. This rearrangement joins TRBV30 to TRBJ1-5; 8 bases agree with TRBD1. With 5 bases clipped from V and 5 bases from J, the junction kept 11 bases outside the gene matches. The germline CDR1 and CDR2 sequences are GTSNPN and SVGIG (reference sequence). The CDR3 has 15 amino acids. The CDR3 sequence: CAWGTPGGPYQPQHF. The CDR3 DNA is TGTGCCTGGGGTACCCCAGGGGGCCCTTATCAGCCCCAGCATTTT.

Concerning this clone: This specimen includes other DNA sequences encoding the same CDR3. The chain has TRBV28 and TRBJ1-2, with 11 positions matching TRBD1. CDR3 size: 15 residues. CDR1 and CDR2 (germline): MDHEN, SYDVKM. J lost 4 bases, V lost 6 bases, and 7 bases had no gene match. In DNA, the CDR3 is TGTGCCAGCAGCCCAGGGACAGGGGGGGTCTATGGCTACACCTTC. It yields the protein CASSPGTGGVYGYTF.

Remarks on this clone: Other DNA sequences from this sample encode an identical CDR3 as well. The rearrangement joins TRBV19 to TRBJ2-1, with TRBD2 matching over 9 bases. The ends lost 3 bases at V and 6 bases at J; junction bases unmatched: 6. Germline V lookup: CDR1 LNHDA, CDR2 SQIVND (reference sequence). The CDR3 is made up of 15 amino acids. Here the CDR3 DNA reads TGTGCCAGTAGTATCAGTGCGGGGGGGCCCAATGAGCAGTTCTTC. Its translation is CASSISAGGPNEQFF.

The J gene is TRBJ1-2, the V gene TRBV24-1, with 8 bases fitting TRBD1. This CDR3 comprises 14 residues. Germline trimming cut 7 bases from V and 3 bases from J; bases unmatched to any gene: 6. Germline V gene lookup returns CDR1 KGHDR and CDR2 SFDVKD. In DNA, the CDR3 is TGTGCCACCAGCGGAGAGACAGGGGACTATGGCTACACCTTC. It encodes CATSGETGDYGYTF.

The V call is TRBV6-6, the J call TRBJ2-2; D remains unclear. The CDR3 extends over 13 amino acids. Germline CDR1 MNHNY, CDR2 SVGAGI (reference sequence). The ends were cut back, 2 bases at V and 6 bases at J, with 7 bases in the middle. CDR3 DNA: TGTGCCAGCAGTTACGGTCTAGCCGGGGAGCTGTTTTTT. Translating gives CASSYGLAGELFF.

The chain recombines TRBV28 with TRBJ1-2, with 8 bases lining up with TRBD1. V lost 4 bases to trimming and J lost 3 bases; unmatched junction nucleotides: 4. CDR3 length equals 14 residues. CDR1 is MDHEN, CDR2 SYDVKM, per germline. The CDR3: CASSSGTGYYGYTF. DNA of the CDR3: TGTGCCAGCAGTTCCGGGACAGGCTACTATGGCTACACCTTC.

The chain couples TRBV21-1 to TRBJ1-1; TRBD1, the table's D call, was not compared with the DNA. TRBV21-1 is listed as a pseudogene. CDR3 length equals 16 residues. The CDR3 spells CASSTGQGCVGTEAFF. The CDR3 DNA is TGTGCCAGCAGCACGGGACAGGGGTGCGTGGGCACTGAAGCTTTCTTT.

This clone appeared once. The chain is built from TRBV7-6 and TRBJ1-1, with no clear D. The germline V gene encodes CDR1 SGHVS and CDR2 FNYEAQ. Trimming pared 1 base from V and 0 bases from J, leaving 9 bases between. The CDR3 sequence is 15 residues long. The CDR3 DNA sequence: TGTGCCAGCAGCTTAGGTAGAGGTGTGAACACTGAAGCTTTCTTT. Translated: CASSLGRGVNTEAFF.

The chain is built from TRBV15 and TRBJ2-3, with 10 positions matching TRBD2. This CDR3 has 18 amino acids. Trimming cost V 3 bases and J 0 bases; bases outside gene matches: 9. Germline CDR1 LNHNV, CDR2 YYDKDF (reference sequence). CDR3 in DNA: TGTGCCACCAGCAGTGGAAGGACTAGCGGCCTAAGCACAGATACGCAGTATTTT. Protein: CATSSGRTSGLSTDTQYF. The full variable domain, completed using reference TRBV15 and TRBJ2-3, is DAMVIQNPRYQVTQFGKPVTLSCSQTLNHNVMYWYQQKSSQAPKLLFHYYDKDFNNEADTPDNFQSRRPNTSFCFLDIRSPGLGDTAMYLCATSSGRTSGLSTDTQYFGPGTRLTVL.

For the CDR3, the DNA is TGTGCCAGCAGTTACTCGTTAACACCCCCGGGAACCATATATTTT. This encodes CASSYSLTPPGTIYF. This sequence joins TRBV6-6 and TRBJ1-3; D uncertain. The CDR3 consists of 15 residues. V lost 0 bases to trimming and J lost 10 bases, with 16 bases between them. Germline assignment: CDR1 MNHNY and CDR2 SVGAGI (reference sequence).

The table lists this clone with a few counts. The chain joins TRBV20-1 to TRBJ2-2; the D is unclear. Trimming took off 6 bases at V and 5 bases at J, with 7 bases between the two ends. The CDR3 sequence is 11 residues long. Germline CDR1 DFQATT, CDR2 SNEGSKA (reference sequence). The CDR3 DNA follows: TGCAGTGCCTATAAGACCGGGGAGCTGTTTTTT. Its translation is CSAYKTGELFF.

This rearrangement joins TRBV29-1 to TRBJ2-5, with TRBD2 matching 8 bases. This CDR3 is 15 amino acids long. The germline CDR1 and CDR2 sequences are SQVTM and ANQGSEA. The junction had 5 bases not matched to a gene; V was cut back by 2 bases and J by 0 bases. The CDR3 DNA reads TGCAGCGTTGAAATGGTAGCGGGGAACCAAGAGACCCAGTACTTC. Translation gives CSVEMVAGNQETQYF.

The genes are TRBV30 and TRBJ2-1; tentative D call: TRBD1 (5 bases). Trimming removed 2 bases at V and 12 bases at J, with 17 bases between. Germline V lookup: CDR1 GTSNPN, CDR2 SVGIG (reference sequence). The CDR3 runs 13 residues. This CDR3 reads CAWSSGNGFGQFF. For the CDR3, the DNA is TGTGCCTGGAGTTCAGGGAACGGATTCGGGCAGTTCTTC.

The chain couples TRBV6-2 or TRBV6-3 to TRBJ2-7; 8 nucleotides agree with TRBD1. V dropped 6 bases and J dropped 3; count of bases not matched to a gene: 4. This CDR3 comprises 13 residues. The germline V gene encodes CDR1 MNHEY and CDR2 SVGEGT. CDR3 DNA sequence: TGTGCCAGCAGCCACGGACAGGGCTACGAGCAGTACTTC. Residues: CASSHGQGYEQYF.

This chain links TRBV29-1 with TRBJ1-5, with no clear D. The V gene's germline CDR1 is SQVTM and CDR2 ANQGSEA. The CDR3 length is 12 residues. V was trimmed by 7 bases and J by 5 bases, leaving 12 bases between them. CDR3 coding DNA: TGCAGCGCGGCCGGGTGGGATCAGCCCCAGCATTTT. Translation gives CSAAGWDQPQHF.